Below are 31 T cell receptor beta chains sequenced from a single sample in a study of T cells in Graves' hyperthyroidism and ophthalmopathy. RNA transcripts provided the source from which TCR beta CDR3 regions were amplified. The HTBI primer set served for first-round RT-PCR of the TCR CDR3. One entry per CDR3 protein results from TCRdb running MiXCR on the multiplex PCR reads. The table shows some 360,000 distinct CDR3 sequences, with roughly 18% occurring only once. The sequencing sample was made of blood. These receptors all come from a woman between 40 and 50 years old with Graves' ophthalmopathy.

The table lists this clonotype with many counts. The chain carries TRBV28 and TRBJ1-5; D call uncertain. The germline gives CDR1 MDHEN, CDR2 SYDVKM. Trimming shortened V by 6 bases and J by 0 bases, and 12 bases separated the two germline ends. The CDR3 runs 15 residues. In DNA form, the CDR3 reads TGTGCCAGCAGCTACCAGCGGAATAGCAATCAGCCCCAGCATTTT. As protein: CASSYQRNSNQPQHF.

This clonotype was counted ten times or more. V gene TRBV20-1 combines with J gene TRBJ1-2; tentatively, D is TRBD1 (5 bases). This CDR3 has 14 amino acids. CDR1 is DFQATT and CDR2 is SNEGSKA in the germline V gene (reference sequence). The V and J ends lost 0 bases and 3 bases respectively, with 11 bases between them. The CDR3 coding sequence is TGCAGTGCTAGAGATGTCCAGGGTGACTATGGCTACACCTTC. Protein product: CSARDVQGDYGYTF.

This chain links TRBV12-3 or TRBV12-4 with TRBJ2-5; TRBD1 matches 11 bases. This CDR3 spans 15 amino acids. V was pared by 8 bases and J by 5 bases, with 10 bases of the junction left unmatched. CDR3 DNA sequence: TGTGCCAGCGGATCCGGGACAGGGGGACGGGAGACCCAGTACTTC. Protein: CASGSGTGGRETQYF.

This chain's CDR3 is CASSPHRGVTEAFF. For the CDR3, the DNA is TGTGCCAGCAGTCCTCACAGGGGGGTCACTGAAGCTTTCTTT. V gene TRBV12-3 or TRBV12-4 combines with J gene TRBJ1-1, with 8 bases that match TRBD1. V lost 5 bases and J lost 4; bases outside the gene matches: 6. This CDR3 comprises 14 residues.

This clonotype was recorded at least ten times. The V gene is TRBV12-3 or TRBV12-4, the J gene TRBJ2-7; the D gene is possibly TRBD1 (6 bases). The CDR3 spans 14 residues. Trimming shortened V by 5 bases and J by 3 bases, and 14 bases separated the two germline ends. The CDR3 coding sequence is TGTGCCAGCAGTCCCAGGGGAACATTCTACGAGCAGTACTTC. Translated: CASSPRGTFYEQYF.

This clonotype was counted ten times or more. The chain joins TRBV30 to TRBJ1-1; D possibly corresponds to TRBD1 (6 bases). The V end was cut by 5 bases, the J end by 1 base, with 11 bases between. CDR1 GTSNPN and CDR2 SVGIG come from the germline V gene (reference sequence). The length of the CDR3 is 13 residues. The CDR3 DNA is TGTGCCTGGGAACAGGGAAGGAACACTGAAGCTTTCTTT. Translation: CAWEQGRNTEAFF.

This clonotype came up many times. The rearrangement links TRBV18 to TRBJ1-5, with 7 bases fitting TRBD1. Germline V gene lookup returns CDR1 KGHSH and CDR2 LQKENI. V shed 8 bases, J shed 4 bases, and the junction held 8 bases outside the gene matches. The CDR3 spans 14 residues. In DNA form, the CDR3 reads TGTGCCAGCAGCCCGGGACAGTCAAATCAGCCCCAGCATTTT. This sequence encodes CASSPGQSNQPQHF. The full variable domain, rest sourced from reference TRBV18 and TRBJ1-5, is NAGVMQNPRHLVRRRGQEARLRCSPMKGHSHVYWYRQLPEEGLKFMVYLQKENIIDESGMPKERFSAEFPKEGPSILRIQQVVRGDSAAYFCASSPGQSNQPQHFGDGTRLSIL.

This clonotype was counted at least ten times. The rearrangement joins TRBV27 to TRBJ1-2; perhaps TRBD1 as D (5 bases). Germline-derived CDR1 and CDR2 are MNHEY and SMNVEV (reference sequence). Trimming left V 1 base short and J 6 bases short, with 9 bases between. The CDR3 loop spans 13 amino acids. CDR3 in DNA: TGTGCCAGCAGTTTATTTAAAGGGGATGGCTACACCTTC. Translated, it gives CASSLFKGDGYTF.

The chain combines TRBV3-1 with TRBJ2-7; tentatively, D is TRBD1 or TRBD2 (7 bases each). Deletions cut 4 bases from V and 3 bases from J, with 25 bases between. The germline V gene encodes CDR1 LGHDT and CDR2 YNNKEL (reference sequence). This CDR3 spans 18 amino acids. The CDR3 is CASSLIGQAGGRGYEQYF. Written as DNA, the CDR3 is TGTGCCAGCAGCCTCATTGGACAGGCGGGCGGGAGAGGCTACGAGCAGTACTTC.

This clonotype was seen many times. The chain combines TRBV4-3 with TRBJ2-2; D gene uncertain. CDR3 size: 15 residues. Trimming pared 0 bases from V and 4 bases from J, leaving 9 bases between. Germline V lookup: CDR1 LGHNA, CDR2 YSLEER. The CDR3 loop is CASSQDPRSTGELFF. The CDR3 bases are TGCGCCAGCAGCCAAGATCCCCGAAGCACCGGGGAGCTGTTTTTT.

In this sample, this clonotype turned up many times. The chain carries TRBV27 and TRBJ2-5, with D uncertain. CDR3 size: 19 residues. With 6 bases removed from V and 5 bases from J, the gap between germline ends came to 31 bases. Germline V gene lookup returns CDR1 MNHEY and CDR2 SMNVEV (reference sequence). In DNA form, the CDR3 reads TGTGCCAGCAGCCCTGTCTTGGGCGGCCCAAGTCCCCCGAGTGAGACCCAGTACTTC. Protein sequence: CASSPVLGGPSPPSETQYF.

The table lists this clonotype with many counts. The J gene is TRBJ2-7, the V gene TRBV28, with 7 nucleotides matching TRBD2. The germline V gene encodes CDR1 MDHEN and CDR2 SYDVKM. J was trimmed by 5 bases and V by 7 bases; bases with no gene match: 11. This CDR3 comprises 14 residues. CDR3 in DNA: TGTGCCAGCACTTCCGCAGCGGGATGGCACGAGCAGTACTTC. Translation: CASTSAAGWHEQYF.

Details on this clonotype: It may be a read error: a sequence one base away is much more abundant. V is TRBV10-1 and J is TRBJ2-7, with D possibly TRBD1 on 5 matching bases. CDR3 size: 12 residues. In germline, CDR1 is WNHNN, CDR2 SYGVQD (reference sequence). Written as DNA, the CDR3 is TGCGCCATTCCGGACATTACCTACGAGCAGTGCTTC. Amino acid sequence: CAIPDITYEQCF.

This clonotype was picked up many times. This rearrangement joins TRBV12-3 or TRBV12-4 to TRBJ2-7, with D possibly matching TRBD1 (6 bases). Deletions cut 7 bases from V and 6 bases from J, with 16 bases between. The CDR3 runs 13 residues. The CDR3 here is CASTFGTGFEQYF. The CDR3 bases are TGTGCCAGCACGTTCGGTACAGGGTTCGAGCAGTACTTC.

Turning to this clonotype: The missing conserved phenylalanine or tryptophan at the end of this CDR3 makes a read error likely. The DNA is left out, because the CDR3 cannot be placed on it with certainty; the CDR3 is given as TCRdb lists it. The rearrangement uses TRBV6-1 and TRBJ1-2; whether TRBD1, the table's D call, matches the DNA was not checked. The CDR3 length equals 15 residues, ends included. Germline V CDR1 and CDR2: MNHNS, SASEGT. The CDR3 loop reads CASSDEADRVLGYTL.

The chain joins TRBV7-8 to TRBJ2-5; TRBD2 aligns across 7 bases. CDR3 length equals 11 residues. After removal of 4 bases from V and 13 bases from J, the junction contained 6 bases not matched to a gene. In germline, CDR1 is SGHVS, CDR2 FQNEAQ. In DNA, the CDR3 is TGTGCCAGCAGCTCTCTAGCGGCTTCGTACTTC. It codes for CASSSLAASYF.

This clonotype was seen ten or more times. The chain is built from TRBV11-2 and TRBJ2-7, with D perhaps matching TRBD1 (6 bases). V was trimmed by 4 bases and J by 4 bases, leaving 14 bases between them. CDR1 is SGHAT and CDR2 is FQNNGV in the germline V gene. The CDR3 spans 14 residues. In nucleotides, the CDR3 is TGTGCCAGCAGCTCCTCAGGGGAGCGGTACGAGCAGTACTTC. Protein product: CASSSSGERYEQYF.

This clonotype was counted many times. The rearrangement joins TRBV29-1 to TRBJ2-7, with 8 bases fitting TRBD1. Germline values: CDR1 SQVTM, CDR2 ANQGSEA. The trim removed 1 base at V and 3 bases at J, leaving 5 bases unmatched. The CDR3 covers 14 residues. The CDR3 is CSVEVGQANYEQYF. In DNA, the CDR3 is TGCAGCGTTGAAGTGGGACAGGCAAACTACGAGCAGTACTTC.

This clonotype was observed many times. The chain joins TRBV14 to TRBJ2-7; D gene unclear. Trimming took off 3 bases at V and 0 bases at J, with 9 bases between the two ends. CDR3 length equals 14 residues. The germline gives CDR1 SGHDN, CDR2 FVKESK. CDR3 DNA sequence: TGTGCCAGCAGCCAGTCTGGAGTCTCCTACGAGCAGTACTTC. Protein: CASSQSGVSYEQYF.

This clonotype has just a few counts. The chain employs TRBV6-5 and TRBJ2-4; either TRBD1 or TRBD2 may supply D (5 bases each). The CDR3 sequence is 15 residues long. Trimming cost V 4 bases and J 2 bases, with 12 bases left between them. Germline assignment: CDR1 MNHEY and CDR2 SVGAGI. CDR3 in DNA: TGTGCCAGCAGTTGGGGACCGGTAACCAAAAACATTCAGTACTTC. Its translation: CASSWGPVTKNIQYF.

In this sample, this clonotype turned up many times. V and J are TRBV30 and TRBJ2-5, with TRBD2 matching over 15 bases. The J segment lost 5 bases and the V segment lost 4 bases, leaving 11 bases of the junction unmatched. CDR3 size: 17 residues. In germline, CDR1 is GTSNPN, CDR2 SVGIG (reference sequence). The CDR3 coding sequence is TGTGCCTGGACCTTTTCCGGGACTAGCGGGAGGCGGGAGACCCAGTACTTC. It specifies CAWTFSGTSGRRETQYF.

CDR3 in DNA: TGTGCCAGCAGGGGGACAGGGTTGGAGCAGTACTTC. Protein product: CASRGTGLEQYF. The chain links TRBV2 to TRBJ2-7; 9 bases line up with TRBD1. The ends lost 6 bases at V and 7 bases at J; junction bases unmatched: 4. CDR1 is SNHLY, CDR2 FYNNEI, per germline. The CDR3 runs 12 residues.

This clonotype was counted ten times or more. This chain uses TRBV19 with TRBJ1-1; no clear D gene. The germline V gene has CDR1 LNHDA and CDR2 SQIVND (reference sequence). The V end lost 5 bases, the J end lost 5 bases, and 12 bases lay between the germline ends. CDR3 size: 13 residues. CDR3 DNA sequence: TGTGCCAGTAGTTGGCCAGGAGGAACTGAAGCTTTCTTT. It codes for CASSWPGGTEAFF.

Comment on this clonotype: One end of the junction is discordant with germline, which a read error may explain. V is TRBV4-2 and J is TRBJ2-7, with 10 bases that match TRBD2. This CDR3 is 16 amino acids long. Per germline, CDR1 LGHNA and CDR2 YNFKEQ. CDR3 protein: CAISQDPSGSAYEQYF. As DNA, the CDR3 is TGTGCCATCAGCCAAGATCCTAGCGGGAGCGCCTACGAGCAGTACTTC.

The table lists this clonotype with many counts. The chain joins TRBV7-6 to TRBJ2-2; TRBD2 aligns across 11 bases. V shed 1 base, J shed 0 bases, and the junction held 4 bases outside the gene matches. The CDR3 covers 18 residues. Germline V lookup: CDR1 SGHVS, CDR2 FNYEAQ. The CDR3 sequence is CASSLGLAGGTNTGELFF. CDR3 coding DNA: TGTGCCAGCAGCTTAGGTCTAGCGGGGGGAACGAACACCGGGGAGCTGTTTTTT.

The chain couples TRBV3-1 to TRBJ2-7; tentatively, D is TRBD1 (6 bases). Trimming took 3 bases from V and 10 from J, leaving 10 bases between them. Germline CDR1 reads LGHDT; CDR2 reads YNNKEL (reference sequence). The CDR3 loop spans 11 amino acids. CDR3 DNA sequence: TGTGCCAGCAGCCAGGACAGCCTCCAGTACTTC. Translated: CASSQDSLQYF.

This rearrangement joins TRBV20-1 to TRBJ2-7; TRBD1 agrees at 7 bases. This CDR3 region has 12 residues. V lost 6 bases to trimming and J lost 0 bases; unmatched junction nucleotides: 2. The germline CDR1 and CDR2 sequences are DFQATT and SNEGSKA (reference sequence). CDR3 loop: CSAGTASYEQYF. CDR3 sequence (DNA): TGCAGTGCCGGGACAGCCTCCTACGAGCAGTACTTC.

The chain combines TRBV9 with TRBJ2-6; 10 positions match TRBD2. Germline lookup yields CDR1 SGDLS and CDR2 YYNGEE. V lost 1 base and J lost 0; bases outside the gene matches: 10. This CDR3 has 20 amino acids. The CDR3 loop reads CASSVLQREGRFSGANVLTF. The CDR3, as DNA: TGTGCCAGCAGCGTACTCCAGCGGGAGGGCCGGTTCTCTGGGGCCAACGTCCTGACTTTC.

This clonotype showed up many times. The chain combines TRBV6-5 with TRBJ1-1; D is unclear. The V end lost 2 bases, the J end lost 4 bases, and 8 bases lay between the germline ends. Germline V CDR1 and CDR2: MNHEY, SVGAGI. There are 13 residues in the CDR3. CDR3 DNA sequence: TGTGCCAGCAGTTACCAGATGGGCACTGAAGCTTTCTTT. It codes for CASSYQMGTEAFF.

This clonotype was seen repeatedly, ten times or more. The rearrangement joins TRBV11-2 to TRBJ2-7, with D possibly being TRBD2 (7 bases). The CDR3 runs to 16 residues. CDR1 SGHAT and CDR2 FQNNGV come from the germline V gene. V dropped 5 bases and J dropped 3 bases, with 20 bases sitting between them. This chain's CDR3 is CASSPITGGRFYEQYF. The DNA for the CDR3 is TGTGCCAGCAGCCCCATTACGGGGGGCAGGTTCTACGAGCAGTACTTC.

This clonotype was seen ten or more times. This chain connects TRBV19 to TRBJ2-5; D perhaps matches TRBD2 (5 bases). The length of the CDR3 is 13 residues. CDR1 LNHDA and CDR2 SQIVND come from the germline V gene (reference sequence). V lost 7 bases, J lost 6 bases, and 15 bases lay in between. Here the CDR3 reads CASNPTRGQTQYF. CDR3 coding DNA: TGTGCCAGTAATCCCACTAGAGGGCAGACCCAGTACTTC.